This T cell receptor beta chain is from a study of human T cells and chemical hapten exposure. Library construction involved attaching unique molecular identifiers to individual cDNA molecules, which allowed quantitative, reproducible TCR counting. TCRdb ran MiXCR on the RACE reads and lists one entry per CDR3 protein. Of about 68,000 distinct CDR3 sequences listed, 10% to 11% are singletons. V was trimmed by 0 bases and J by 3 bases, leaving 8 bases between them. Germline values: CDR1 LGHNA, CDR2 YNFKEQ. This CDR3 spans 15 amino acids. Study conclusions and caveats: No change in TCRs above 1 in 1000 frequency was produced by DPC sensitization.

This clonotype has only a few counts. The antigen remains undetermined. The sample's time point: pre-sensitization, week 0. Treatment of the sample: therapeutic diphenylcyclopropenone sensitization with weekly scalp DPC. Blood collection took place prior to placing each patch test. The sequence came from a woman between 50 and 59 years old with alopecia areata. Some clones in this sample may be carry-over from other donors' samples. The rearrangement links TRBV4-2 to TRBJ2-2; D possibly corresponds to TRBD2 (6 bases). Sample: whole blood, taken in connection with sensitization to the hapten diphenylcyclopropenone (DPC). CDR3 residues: CASSQELADTGELFF. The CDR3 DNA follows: TGTGCCAGCAGCCAAGAACTAGCAGACACCGGGGAGCTGTTTTTT.